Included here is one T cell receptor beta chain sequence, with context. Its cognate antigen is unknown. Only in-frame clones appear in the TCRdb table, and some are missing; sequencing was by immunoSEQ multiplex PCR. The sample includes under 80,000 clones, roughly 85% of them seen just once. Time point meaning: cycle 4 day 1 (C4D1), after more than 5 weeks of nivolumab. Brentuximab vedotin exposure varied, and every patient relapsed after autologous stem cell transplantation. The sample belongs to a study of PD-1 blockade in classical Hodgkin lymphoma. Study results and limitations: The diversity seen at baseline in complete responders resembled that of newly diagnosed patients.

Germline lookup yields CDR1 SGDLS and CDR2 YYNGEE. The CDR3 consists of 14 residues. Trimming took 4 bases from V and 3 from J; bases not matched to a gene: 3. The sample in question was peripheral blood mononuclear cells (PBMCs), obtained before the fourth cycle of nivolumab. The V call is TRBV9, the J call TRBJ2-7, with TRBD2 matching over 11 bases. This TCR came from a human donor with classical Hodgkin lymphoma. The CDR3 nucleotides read TGTGCCAGCAGCCCAGGGACTAGCGGCTACGAGCAGTACTTC. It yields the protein CASSPGTSGYEQYF.